The 29 T cell receptor beta chains listed next were all sequenced from one sample in a study of T cell repertoires in cytomegalovirus infection. One entry per CDR3 protein, called by TCRdb with MiXCR from the reads. This table has about 830,000 distinct CDR3 sequences, approximately 29% appearing once. These receptors' targets are unknown. This sample comprised cultured CD8+ T cells from PBMCs, obtained from culture after CMV antigen stimulation. The source of these receptors is a human donor in good health (CMV status not recorded). Some clones in this sample may be carry-over from other donors' samples.

This clonotype appeared a few times. The V and J genes are TRBV5-6 and TRBJ2-2; D is possibly TRBD2 (6 bases). Germline CDR1 is SGHDT and CDR2 is YYEEEE. Deletions cut 4 bases from V and 6 bases from J, with 13 bases between. The CDR3 is 14 amino acids. The CDR3 nucleotides read TGTGCCAGCAGCCCTTCATGGGGGGCCGGGGAGCTGTTTTTT. This sequence encodes CASSPSWGAGELFF.

This clonotype was picked up a small number of times. This chain uses TRBV27 with TRBJ2-3, with 9 nucleotides matching TRBD1. Germline loops: CDR1 MNHEY, CDR2 SMNVEV (reference sequence). The CDR3 sequence is 16 residues long. V was pared by 7 bases and J by 1 base, with 9 bases of the junction left unmatched. The CDR3 loop is CASTPLRTGGTDTQYF. DNA for the CDR3: TGTGCCAGCACCCCCCTCCGGACAGGGGGCACAGATACGCAGTATTTT.

This clonotype was detected many times. The chain employs TRBV11-3 and TRBJ2-1; perhaps TRBD1 as D (6 bases). Between the trimmed V and J ends, which lost 8 bases and 8 bases, there was a span of 16 bases. Germline V lookup: CDR1 SGHNT, CDR2 YENEEA. The CDR3 spans 13 residues. The CDR3 DNA is TGTGCCAGCTGCCCCAGGGGCTCGGATGAGCAGTTCTTC. Translated: CASCPRGSDEQFF.

Note on this clonotype: A much larger clone lies a single base off, so this may be a read error. Without the conserved terminal phenylalanine or tryptophan, this CDR3 likely stems from a read error. This chain joins TRBV6-5 and TRBJ1-4; D unresolved. The germline gives CDR1 MNHEY, CDR2 SVGAGI. Trimming took 6 bases from V and 0 from J, leaving 8 bases between them. The CDR3 contains 14 residues. The CDR3 bases are TGTGCCAGCAGCGTGACATCAACTAATGAAAAACTGTTTTCT. This codes for CASSVTSTNEKLFS.

The V and J genes are TRBV15 and TRBJ1-1; the match to TRBD1 covers 7 bases. There are 15 residues in the CDR3. V shed 5 bases, J shed 2 bases, and the junction held 8 bases outside the gene matches. The V gene's germline CDR1 is LNHNV and CDR2 YYDKDF (reference sequence). The CDR3 bases are TGTGCCACCAGCGAAGGGACAGCCAAAAACACTGAAGCTTTCTTT. Encoded protein: CATSEGTAKNTEAFF.

This clonotype appeared many times. The V and J genes are TRBV7-8 and TRBJ2-1; no firm D call. Trimming took off 5 bases at V and 12 bases at J, with 23 bases between the two ends. CDR3 length: 15 amino acids. Germline V gene data show CDR1 as SGHVS and CDR2 as FQNEAQ. Written as DNA, the CDR3 is TGTGCCAGCAGCCGGCCTGTGGGTGAGGCCCTTAGGCAGTTCTTC. This gives the protein CASSRPVGEALRQFF. Filled out from reference TRBV7-8 and TRBJ2-1, the complete variable domain reads GAGVSQSPRYKVAKRGQDVALRCDPISGHVSLFWYQQALGQGPEFLTYFQNEAQLDKSGLPSDRFFAERPEGSVSTLKIQRTQQEDSAVYLCASSRPVGEALRQFFGPGTRLTVL.

This clonotype was counted only a few times. This chain uses TRBV6-1 with TRBJ2-7, with unresolved D. The CDR3 spans 15 residues. V lost 0 bases and J 1 base, leaving 10 bases between the germline ends. Germline values: CDR1 MNHNS, CDR2 SASEGT. The CDR3 DNA sequence: TGTGCCAGCAGTGAAGCTTGGCGGAAATCCTACGAGCAGTACTTC. It encodes CASSEAWRKSYEQYF.

This clonotype was counted a few times. This chain uses TRBV7-6 with TRBJ2-5; D is perhaps TRBD1 (6 bases). The CDR3 totals 15 residues. Germline-derived CDR1 and CDR2 are SGHVS and FNYEAQ. Trimming shortened V by 5 bases and J by 3 bases, and 16 bases separated the two germline ends. The CDR3 protein is CASSKKGVREETQYF. The CDR3 nucleotides are TGTGCCAGCAGCAAAAAGGGGGTCAGGGAAGAGACCCAGTACTTC. The entire variable domain, with the rest obtained from reference TRBV7-6 and TRBJ2-5, is as follows: GAGVSQSPRYKVTKRGQDVALRCDPISGHVSLYWYRQALGQGPEFLTYFNYEAQQDKSGLPNDRFSAERPEGSISTLTIQRTEQRDSAMYRCASSKKGVREETQYFGPGTRLLVL.

This clonotype was found a few times. The V gene is TRBV4-3, the J gene TRBJ2-1; 8 bases are shared with TRBD1. Germline CDR1 reads LGHNA; CDR2 reads YSLEER. The CDR3 spans 16 residues. V dropped 3 bases and J dropped 0; count of bases not matched to a gene: 4. The CDR3 DNA reads TGCGCCAGCAGCCAGGGGGACAGGAGCTCCTACAATGAGCAGTTCTTC. Amino acids: CASSQGDRSSYNEQFF.

A few counts support this clonotype. V usage is TRBV20-1 and J usage is TRBJ2-1; the match to TRBD2 covers 7 bases. This CDR3 comprises 15 residues. V lost 5 bases to trimming and J lost 1 base; unmatched junction nucleotides: 8. The germline gives CDR1 DFQATT, CDR2 SNEGSKA (reference sequence). CDR3 loop: CSAARVAGSYNEQFF. As DNA, the CDR3 is TGCAGTGCTGCTAGAGTAGCGGGTTCCTACAATGAGCAGTTCTTC.

V usage is TRBV19 and J usage is TRBJ2-1, with D possibly TRBD1 on 5 matching bases. The CDR3 contains 14 residues. CDR1 LNHDA and CDR2 SQIVND come from the germline V gene (reference sequence). V dropped 5 bases and J dropped 5 bases, with 13 bases sitting between them. As DNA, the CDR3 is TGTGCCAGTAGTTCGGACACCTATAACAATGAGCAGTTCTTC. Amino acids: CASSSDTYNNEQFF.

The J gene is TRBJ2-1, the V gene TRBV4-1, with 9 bases aligning to TRBD1. V shed 1 base and J 15 bases; nucleotides not matched to a gene: 4. The CDR3 totals 12 residues. From germline, CDR1 is MGHRA and CDR2 YSYEKL. CDR3 residues: CASSQGGTGLFF. CDR3 sequence (DNA): TGCGCCAGCAGCCAAGGAGGGACAGGGCTGTTCTTC.

This clonotype occurred a few times. The chain is built from TRBV6-1 and TRBJ1-5; D is unclear. Trimming cost V 6 bases and J 0 bases, with 15 bases left between them. Germline CDR1 MNHNS, CDR2 SASEGT. This CDR3 has 16 amino acids. Written as DNA, the CDR3 is TGTGCCAGCAGCGAGAGTCTCTTCCTTAGCAATCAGCCCCAGCATTTT. Its protein product is CASSESLFLSNQPQHF.

Here the CDR3 DNA reads TGTGCCAGCAGCCCGGGGGGGTTTGGTTCACCCCTCCACTTT. Residues: CASSPGGFGSPLHF. This rearrangement joins TRBV7-6 to TRBJ1-6; D may be TRBD1 (5 bases). Trimming removed 5 bases from V and 9 bases from J, with 14 bases in between. There are 14 residues in the CDR3. In germline, CDR1 is SGHVS, CDR2 FNYEAQ. The full variable domain, rest sourced from reference TRBV7-6 and TRBJ1-6, is GAGVSQSPRYKVTKRGQDVALRCDPISGHVSLYWYRQALGQGPEFLTYFNYEAQQDKSGLPNDRFSAERPEGSISTLTIQRTEQRDSAMYRCASSPGGFGSPLHFGNGTRLTVT.

In its sample, this clonotype was seen a few times. This chain uses TRBV4-1 with TRBJ2-1; D remains ambiguous. CDR3 length equals 11 residues. Looked up from germline, CDR1 is MGHRA and CDR2 is YSYEKL. Trimming removed 0 bases at V and 15 bases at J, with 9 bases between. CDR3 sequence reads: CASSQDVTWFF. For the CDR3, the DNA is TGCGCCAGCAGCCAAGATGTCACGTGGTTCTTC.

In this sample, this clonotype turned up a few times. The genes are TRBV10-3 and TRBJ2-7; D unresolved. The CDR3 consists of 13 residues. Germline CDR1 and CDR2: ENHRY and SYGVKD. The V and J ends lost 2 bases and 2 bases respectively, with 7 bases between them. The DNA for the CDR3 is TGTGCCATCAGTGAGAAGGCAGCCTACGAGCAGTACTTC. It yields the protein CAISEKAAYEQYF.

The CDR3 region has the DNA TGCAGCCGGGGACAGGGTAGTGATACCGGGGAGCTGTTTTTT. Protein product: CSRGQGSDTGELFF. The chain couples TRBV20-1 to TRBJ2-2, with 9 bases fitting TRBD1. CDR1 is DFQATT, CDR2 SNEGSKA, per germline (reference sequence). The CDR3 is 14 amino acids.

This clonotype was seen at least ten times. The chain uses TRBV7-8 and TRBJ2-1, with 7 bases lining up with TRBD1. The germline V gene encodes CDR1 SGHVS and CDR2 FQNEAQ. The CDR3 is 14 residues long. V lost 5 bases and J lost 5; bases outside the gene matches: 6. The DNA for the CDR3 is TGTGCCAGCAGCATCCGGGACAGACACAATGAGCAGTTCTTC. Its translation: CASSIRDRHNEQFF. Variable domain in full (rest from reference TRBV7-8 and TRBJ2-1): GAGVSQSPRYKVAKRGQDVALRCDPISGHVSLFWYQQALGQGPEFLTYFQNEAQLDKSGLPSDRFFAERPEGSVSTLKIQRTQQEDSAVYLCASSIRDRHNEQFFGPGTRLTVL.

The table lists this clonotype with a few counts. This sequence joins TRBV29-1 and TRBJ1-2; the D is unclear. V was clipped by 0 bases and J by 2 bases, with 7 bases between them. Germline V gene sequence: CDR1 SQVTM, CDR2 ANQGSEA. The CDR3 is 13 residues long. CDR3 sequence reads: CSVEEAYNYGYTF. The CDR3 DNA reads as TGCAGCGTTGAAGAAGCTTACAACTATGGCTACACCTTC.

This clonotype has ten or more counts. The chain joins TRBV6-1 to TRBJ2-7, with TRBD1 identical over 8 bases. Germline V gene data show CDR1 as MNHNS and CDR2 as SASEGT. The CDR3 length is 17 residues. V was pared by 0 bases and J by 0 bases, with 7 bases of the junction left unmatched. DNA of the CDR3: TGTGCCAGCAGTGAAGCACGGGGGACAGGCAGCTCCTACGAGCAGTACGTC. Translation: CASSEARGTGSSYEQYV.

The chain recombines TRBV7-6 with TRBJ2-1; 9 positions agree with TRBD1. The V gene end was trimmed by 6 bases and the J gene end by 3 bases; junction bases not matched to a gene: 6. The CDR3 totals 15 residues. Germline V lookup: CDR1 SGHVS, CDR2 FNYEAQ. The CDR3 loop reads CASSPRQGVYNEQFF. The CDR3 DNA follows: TGTGCCAGCAGTCCTCGACAGGGGGTCTACAATGAGCAGTTCTTC. Based on the CDR3 plus reference TRBV7-6 and TRBJ2-1, the full variable domain is GAGVSQSPRYKVTKRGQDVALRCDPISGHVSLYWYRQALGQGPEFLTYFNYEAQQDKSGLPNDRFSAERPEGSISTLTIQRTEQRDSAMYRCASSPRQGVYNEQFFGPGTRLTVL.

This clonotype was counted a single time. A junction end diverges from the germline sequence, so it may reflect a read error. This chain connects TRBV4-1 to TRBJ1-2; D possibly corresponds to TRBD1 (5 bases). Per germline, CDR1 MGHRA and CDR2 YSYEKL. The CDR3 runs 13 residues. The CDR3 sequence is CASSQGDLYGYTF. CDR3 in DNA: TGTGCCAGCAGCCAAGGGGACCTCTATGGCTACACCTTC.

The chain joins TRBV7-9 to TRBJ2-2; D is perhaps TRBD1 (6 bases). V was cut by 6 bases and J by 3 bases, with 17 bases left in between. The germline V gene has CDR1 SEHNR and CDR2 FQNEAQ (reference sequence). The CDR3 loop spans 16 amino acids. The CDR3 DNA reads as TGTGCCAGCAGACAGACTTGGGACAAGGACACCGGGGAGCTGTTTTTT. Protein product: CASRQTWDKDTGELFF.

This clonotype was seen ten or more times. The chain couples TRBV12-3 or TRBV12-4 to TRBJ2-1; D gene ambiguous. The V end was cut by 6 bases, the J end by 5 bases, with 8 bases between. The CDR3 length is 12 residues. CDR3 amino acids: CASSAWDNEQFF. The DNA of the CDR3 is TGTGCCAGCAGCGCATGGGACAATGAGCAGTTCTTC.

This clonotype was counted at least ten times. The genes are TRBV7-2 and TRBJ1-1; a possible D gene is TRBD1 (6 bases). The CDR3 covers 15 residues. CDR1 and CDR2 from the germline V gene are SGHTA and FQGNSA. Between the trimmed V and J ends, which lost 1 base and 5 bases, there was a span of 14 bases. CDR3 nucleotides: TGTGCCAGCAGCTTAGGGTCACAGGGAAGAACTGAAGCTTTCTTT. This gives the protein CASSLGSQGRTEAFF.

The V and J genes are TRBV7-8 and TRBJ2-2; D not resolved. This CDR3 contains 17 residues. Trimming cost V 3 bases and J 1 base, with 15 bases left between them. CDR1 and CDR2 (germline): SGHVS, FQNEAQ. CDR3 sequence reads: CASSFRLDARNTGELFF. The CDR3 nucleotides are TGTGCCAGCAGCTTCAGACTCGACGCCAGGAACACCGGGGAGCTGTTTTTT.

This clonotype has ten or more counts. The rearrangement uses TRBV7-6 and TRBJ2-2; D is possibly TRBD2 (6 bases). The CDR3 loop spans 15 amino acids. V gave up 2 bases and J gave up 3 bases, with 10 bases separating them. From germline, CDR1 is SGHVS and CDR2 FNYEAQ. CDR3 nucleotides: TGTGCCAGCAGCTTACGAACGGGGGACACCGGGGAGCTGTTTTTT. Residues: CASSLRTGDTGELFF.

V usage is TRBV27 and J usage is TRBJ2-2, with a possible D match to TRBD1 (6 bases). The ends were cut back, 3 bases at V and 5 bases at J, with 13 bases in the middle. Germline CDR1 MNHEY, CDR2 SMNVEV (reference sequence). CDR3 length: 15 amino acids. CDR3 residues: CASSFYPQGTGELFF. The CDR3 DNA reads as TGTGCCAGCAGTTTCTACCCACAGGGTACCGGGGAGCTGTTTTTT.

V is TRBV7-6 and J is TRBJ1-4; weak D call: TRBD1 (6 bases). V lost 7 bases and J 7 bases, leaving 10 bases between the germline ends. The CDR3 length is 12 residues. CDR1 is SGHVS, CDR2 FNYEAQ, per germline. The CDR3 bases are TGTGCCAGCACCCCACAGGGTGAAAAACTGTTTTTT. This codes for CASTPQGEKLFF.